The clone carrying this TCR beta chain was found once. At one end, the junction sequence differs from germline, possibly due to a read error. These data belong to a study of blood T cell repertoires in COVID-19. Looking at the study overall: T cells, B-cell-depleted T cells, or PBMCs supplied cDNA or gDNA.

CDR3 size: 10 residues. Original handling: Quantification of nucleated cells was approximated via reference gene primer amplification. Only in-frame clones appear in the TCRdb table, and some are missing; sequencing was by immunoSEQ multiplex PCR. V and J calls and clone size come straight from that table; D and trimming were deduced from the DNA. The data contain tens of thousands of clones, just under 80% of them singletons. The TCR was taken from a human donor with active or convalescent COVID-19. The donor label of this sample is uncertain. The specimen sequenced was peripheral blood. The chain links TRBV12-3 or TRBV12-4 to TRBJ2-3, with D uncertain. The DNA for the CDR3 is TGTGCCAGCAGCTTAGATACGCAGTATTTT. It codes for CASSLDTQYF.